This T cell receptor beta chain was captured in a study of response to subunit inactivated influenza vaccine. TCRdb reprocessed the RT-PCR reads via MiXCR and lists one record per CDR3 protein. The sample holds about 620,000 distinct CDR3 sequences, about 10% seen once. Many counts were recorded for this clonotype. From germline, CDR1 is DFQATT and CDR2 SNEGSKA (reference sequence). The V gene lost 6 bases and the J gene lost 3 bases, with 14 bases spanning the gap. This CDR3 spans 13 amino acids. The starting material was PBMCs from blood, obtained on the day of vaccination. V is TRBV20-1 and J is TRBJ1-1; D unclear. This sequence originates from a man between 45 and 60 years old who received an inactivated influenza vaccine. The CDR3 protein is CSAPRRSDTEAFF. CDR3 DNA sequence: TGCAGTGCCCCCCGGAGGTCCGACACTGAAGCTTTCTTT.